This T cell receptor beta chain originates from a study of early T cells in non-severe SARS-CoV-2 infection. Study as a whole: Sequenced material consisted of bulk RNA (from unsorted whole blood), and chains were unpaired. Points from the study as a whole: VDJdb matches were skewed toward anti-spike CD8 T cell responses.

CDR3 size: 16 residues. Germline CDR1 MNHEY, CDR2 SVGEGT. Trimming at V came to 8 bases and at J to 4 bases, leaving 11 bases not matched to a gene. As part of library construction, unique molecular identifiers were attached to individual cDNA molecules. MiXCR, run by TCRdb on the 5' RACE reads, gives a single entry per CDR3 protein. The repertoire holds some 60,000 distinct CDR3 sequences, with roughly a tenth as singletons. This clonotype was picked up many times. Antigen unknown. Sample: whole blood. The clonotype was recovered from an adult who was a healthcare worker with PCR-confirmed SARS-CoV-2 infection or an uninfected control (not recorded which). The chain links TRBV6-2 or TRBV6-3 to TRBJ2-1, with 10 bases matching TRBD2. The CDR3 sequence: CASSRSSSGSYNEQFF. CDR3 nucleotides: TGTGCCAGCTCAAGGTCCTCTAGCGGGAGTTACAATGAGCAGTTCTTC.